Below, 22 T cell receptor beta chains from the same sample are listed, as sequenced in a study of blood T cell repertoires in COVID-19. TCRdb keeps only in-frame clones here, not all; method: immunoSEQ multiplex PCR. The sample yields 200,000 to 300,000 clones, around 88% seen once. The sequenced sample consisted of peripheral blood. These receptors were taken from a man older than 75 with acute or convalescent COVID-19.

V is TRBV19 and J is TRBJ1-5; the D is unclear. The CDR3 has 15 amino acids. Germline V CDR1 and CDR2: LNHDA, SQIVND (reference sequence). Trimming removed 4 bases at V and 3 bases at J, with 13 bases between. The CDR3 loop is CASSTLGGSNQPQHF. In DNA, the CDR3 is TGTGCCAGTAGTACCCTGGGAGGGTCCAATCAGCCCCAGCATTTT.

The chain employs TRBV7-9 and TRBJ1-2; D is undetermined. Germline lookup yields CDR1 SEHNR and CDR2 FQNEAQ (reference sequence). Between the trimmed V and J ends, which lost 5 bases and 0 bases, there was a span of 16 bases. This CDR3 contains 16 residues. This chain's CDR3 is CASSPPGVNPNYGYTF. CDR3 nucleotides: TGTGCCAGCAGCCCTCCGGGAGTAAACCCTAACTATGGCTACACCTTC.

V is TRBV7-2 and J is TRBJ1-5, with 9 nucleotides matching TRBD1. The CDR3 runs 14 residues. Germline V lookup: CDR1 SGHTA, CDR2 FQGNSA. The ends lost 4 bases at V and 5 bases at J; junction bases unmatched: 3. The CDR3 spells CASSSDRGDQPQHF. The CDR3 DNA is TGTGCCAGCAGCTCGGACAGGGGCGATCAGCCCCAGCATTTT.

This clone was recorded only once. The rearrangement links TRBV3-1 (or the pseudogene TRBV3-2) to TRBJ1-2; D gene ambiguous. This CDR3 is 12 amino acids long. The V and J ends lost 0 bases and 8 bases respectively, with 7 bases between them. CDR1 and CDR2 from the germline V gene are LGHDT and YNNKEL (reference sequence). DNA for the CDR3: TGTGCCAGCAGCCAAGAGATAAGCGGCTACACCTTC. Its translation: CASSQEISGYTF.

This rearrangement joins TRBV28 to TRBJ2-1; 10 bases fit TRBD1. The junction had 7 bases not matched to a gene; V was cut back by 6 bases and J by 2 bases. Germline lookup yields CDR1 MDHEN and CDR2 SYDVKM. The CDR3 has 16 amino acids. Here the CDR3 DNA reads TGTGCCAGCAGCTTTACTGGGACAGGGGCCTACAATGAGCAGTTCTTC. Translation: CASSFTGTGAYNEQFF.

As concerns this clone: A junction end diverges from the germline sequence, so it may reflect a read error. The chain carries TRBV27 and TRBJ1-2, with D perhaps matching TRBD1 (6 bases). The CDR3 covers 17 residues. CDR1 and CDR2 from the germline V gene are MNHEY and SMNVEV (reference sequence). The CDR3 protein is CASSSGPSRGGFYGYIF. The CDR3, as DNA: TGTGCCAGCAGCTCGGGACCTTCGAGGGGGGGTTTCTATGGCTACATCTTC.

This chain's CDR3 is CASSLVWTGGTEAFF. Here the CDR3 DNA reads TGTGCCAGCAGCTTGGTATGGACAGGGGGCACTGAAGCTTTCTTT. The chain employs TRBV5-4 and TRBJ1-1; 10 bases align to TRBD1. CDR3 length: 15 residues. Germline CDR1 and CDR2: SGHNT and YYREEE (reference sequence). The junction had 3 bases not matched to a gene; V was cut back by 0 bases and J by 4 bases.

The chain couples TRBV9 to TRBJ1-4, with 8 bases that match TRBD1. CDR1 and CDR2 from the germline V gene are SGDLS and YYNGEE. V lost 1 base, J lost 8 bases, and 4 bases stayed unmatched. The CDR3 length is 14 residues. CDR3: CASSVSSGGEKLFF. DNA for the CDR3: TGTGCCAGCAGCGTATCATCAGGGGGCGAAAAACTGTTTTTT.

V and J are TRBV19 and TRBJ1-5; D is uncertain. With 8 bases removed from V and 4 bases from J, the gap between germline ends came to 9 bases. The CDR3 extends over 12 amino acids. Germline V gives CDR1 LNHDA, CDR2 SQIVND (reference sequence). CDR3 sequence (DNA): TGTGCCAGTCGAGTCGAGAATCAGCCCCAGCATTTT. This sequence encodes CASRVENQPQHF.

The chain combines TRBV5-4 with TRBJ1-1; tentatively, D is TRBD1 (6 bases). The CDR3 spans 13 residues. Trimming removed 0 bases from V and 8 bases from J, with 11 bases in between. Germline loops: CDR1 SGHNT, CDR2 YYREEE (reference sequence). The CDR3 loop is CASSLDGGREAFF. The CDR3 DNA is TGTGCCAGCAGCTTGGATGGGGGCAGGGAAGCTTTCTTT.

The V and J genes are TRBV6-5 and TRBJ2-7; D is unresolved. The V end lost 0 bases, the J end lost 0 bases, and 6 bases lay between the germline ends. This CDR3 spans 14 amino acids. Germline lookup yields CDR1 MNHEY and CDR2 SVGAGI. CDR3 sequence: CASSYSQASYEQYF. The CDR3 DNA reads TGTGCCAGCAGTTACTCTCAGGCCTCCTACGAGCAGTACTTC.

In DNA form, the CDR3 reads TGTGCCAGCAGGGCCGGGACTAACTATGGCTACACCTTC. The encoded protein is CASRAGTNYGYTF. The chain joins TRBV12-3 or TRBV12-4 to TRBJ1-2; D remains unclear. V was clipped by 6 bases and J by 0 bases, with 8 bases between them. The CDR3 length is 13 residues.

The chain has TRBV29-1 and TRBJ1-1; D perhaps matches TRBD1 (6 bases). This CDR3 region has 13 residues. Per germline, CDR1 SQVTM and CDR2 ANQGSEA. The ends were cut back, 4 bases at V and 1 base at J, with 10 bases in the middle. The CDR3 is CSVGQAWNTEAFF. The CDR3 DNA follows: TGCAGCGTTGGACAGGCTTGGAACACTGAAGCTTTCTTT.

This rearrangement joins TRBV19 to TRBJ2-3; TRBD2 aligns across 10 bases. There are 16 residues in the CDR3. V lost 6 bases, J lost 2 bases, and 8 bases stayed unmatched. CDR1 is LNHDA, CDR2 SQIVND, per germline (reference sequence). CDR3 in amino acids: CASSILSGGITDTQYF. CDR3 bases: TGTGCCAGTAGCATCCTTAGCGGGGGGATCACAGATACGCAGTATTTT.

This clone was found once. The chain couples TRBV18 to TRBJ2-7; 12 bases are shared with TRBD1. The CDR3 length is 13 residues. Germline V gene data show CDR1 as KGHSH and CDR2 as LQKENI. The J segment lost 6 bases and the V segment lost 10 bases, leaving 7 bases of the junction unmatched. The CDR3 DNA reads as TGTGCCACCGCCGGGACAGGGGGCTTCGAGCAGTACTTC. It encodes CATAGTGGFEQYF.

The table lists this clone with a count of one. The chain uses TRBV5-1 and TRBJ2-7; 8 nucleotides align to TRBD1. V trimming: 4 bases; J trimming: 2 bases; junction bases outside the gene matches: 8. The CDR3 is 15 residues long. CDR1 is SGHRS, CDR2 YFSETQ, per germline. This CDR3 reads CASSLRTGQTYEQYF. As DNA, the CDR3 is TGCGCCAGCAGCCTCCGGACAGGGCAGACCTACGAGCAGTACTTC.

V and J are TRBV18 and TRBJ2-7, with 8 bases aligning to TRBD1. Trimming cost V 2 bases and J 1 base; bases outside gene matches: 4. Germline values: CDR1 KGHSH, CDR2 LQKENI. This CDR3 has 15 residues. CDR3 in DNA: TGTGCCAGCTCACCAAGCGGACAGGGATCCTACGAGCAGTACTTC. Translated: CASSPSGQGSYEQYF.

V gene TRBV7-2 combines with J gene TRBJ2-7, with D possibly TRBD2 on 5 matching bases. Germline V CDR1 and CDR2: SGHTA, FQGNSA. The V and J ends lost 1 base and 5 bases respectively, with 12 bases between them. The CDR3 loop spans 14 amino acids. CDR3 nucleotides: TGTGCCAGCAGCTTAGTCGCGGGTAAGAACGAGCAGTACTTC. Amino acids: CASSLVAGKNEQYF.

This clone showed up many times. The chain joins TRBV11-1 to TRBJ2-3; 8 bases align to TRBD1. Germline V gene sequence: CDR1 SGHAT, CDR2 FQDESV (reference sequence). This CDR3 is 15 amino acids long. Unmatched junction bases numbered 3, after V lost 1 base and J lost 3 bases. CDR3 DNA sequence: TGTGCCAGCAGCTTAGTCAGGGGGCCGACAGATACGCAGTATTTT. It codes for CASSLVRGPTDTQYF. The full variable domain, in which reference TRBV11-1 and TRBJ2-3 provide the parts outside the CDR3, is EAEVAQSPRYKITEKSQAVAFWCDPISGHATLYWYRQILGQGPELLVQFQDESVVDDSQLPKDRFSAERLKGVDSTLKIQPAELGDSAMYLCASSLVRGPTDTQYFGPGTRLTVL.

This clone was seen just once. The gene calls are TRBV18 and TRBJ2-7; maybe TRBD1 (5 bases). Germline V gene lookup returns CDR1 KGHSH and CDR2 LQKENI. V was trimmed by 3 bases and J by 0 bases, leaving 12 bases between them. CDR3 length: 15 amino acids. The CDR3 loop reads CASSPSTESSYEQYF. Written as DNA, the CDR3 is TGTGCCAGCTCACCGTCGACAGAGAGCTCCTACGAGCAGTACTTC.

In nucleotides, the CDR3 is TGCGCCAGCAGCCTAGGGACAGGGTCAAACACCATATATTTT. Translated: CASSLGTGSNTIYF. The chain uses TRBV5-1 and TRBJ1-3; TRBD1 aligns across 9 bases. Germline assignment: CDR1 SGHRS and CDR2 YFSETQ. This CDR3 is 14 amino acids long. With 4 bases clipped from V and 6 bases from J, the junction kept 5 bases outside the gene matches.

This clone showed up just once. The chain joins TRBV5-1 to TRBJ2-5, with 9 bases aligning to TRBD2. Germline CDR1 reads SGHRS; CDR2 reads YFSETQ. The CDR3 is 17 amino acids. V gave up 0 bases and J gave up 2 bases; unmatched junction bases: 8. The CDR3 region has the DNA TGCGCCAGCAGCTTGGCGGGCGGGGGGGCTCGACAAGAGACCCAGTACTTC. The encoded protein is CASSLAGGGARQETQYF. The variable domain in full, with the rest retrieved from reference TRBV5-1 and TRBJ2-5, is KAGVTQTPRYLIKTRGQQVTLSCSPISGHRSVSWYQQTPGQGLQFLFEYFSETQRNKGNFPGRFSGRQFSNSRSEMNVSTLELGDSALYLCASSLAGGGARQETQYFGPGTRLLVL.